Each of the 8 T cell receptor beta chains below was sequenced from the same sample in a study of tumor-infiltrating lymphocytes in primary liver carcinoma. Production of TCR beta cDNA used about 500 ng total RNA together with a constant-region primer. Amplification in three nested multiplex PCR rounds with slightly modified ARM-PCR gave rise to TCR beta libraries. TRBV1-TRBV30 forward primers paired with a C-beta reverse primer drove the first two PCR rounds, 10 cycles each. TCRdb itself ran the multiplex PCR reads through MiXCR, one entry per CDR3 protein. Among tens of thousands of distinct CDR3 sequences listed, 72% were seen once. From about 19-30 mg of unsorted bulk tissue, DNA and RNA were co-extracted together. Input material: liver tumor tissue from sampling region 1. Subset of the sample: tumor region T1, superior pole. The receptors were sampled from a man aged 40-49 years with primary liver carcinoma and hepatitis B virus infection.

The chain couples TRBV5-5 to TRBJ2-5, with a possible D match to TRBD2 (6 bases). CDR1 is SGHKS, CDR2 YYEKEE, per germline (reference sequence). V shed 6 bases and J shed 8 bases, with 26 bases lying between them. This CDR3 has 16 amino acids. CDR3 in DNA: TGTGCCAGCACCACTGCAGTGCTTACAGGAGGGCATACCCAGTACTTC. Translated, it gives CASTTAVLTGGHTQYF.

This clonotype was recorded a few times. Possible read error: a much larger clone is one base away. The chain combines TRBV11-2 with TRBJ2-5; D is uncertain. CDR3 length equals 13 residues. CDR1 is SGHAT and CDR2 is FQNNGV in the germline V gene. The ends were cut back, 1 base at V and 5 bases at J, with 8 bases in the middle. DNA for the CDR3: TGTGCCAGCAGCTTAGGTTTTCTGGAGACCCAGTACTTC. Translating gives CASSLGFLETQYF.

A note on this clonotype: An end of the junction differs from the germline gene, which may be a read error. The chain joins TRBV29-1 to TRBJ2-2; D possibly corresponds to TRBD2 (5 bases). The length of the CDR3 is 13 residues. CDR1 is SQVTM, CDR2 ANQGSEA, per germline. CDR3 protein: CSVKTDQDGEPFF. CDR3 nucleotides: TGCAGCGTTAAGACGGATCAGGACGGGGAGCCGTTTTTT.

As to this clonotype: One junction end does not reproduce the germline sequence, and a read error may be involved. This rearrangement joins TRBV5-5 to TRBJ2-5; D not certain. Per germline, CDR1 SGHKS and CDR2 YYEKEE (reference sequence). This CDR3 has 13 amino acids. As DNA, the CDR3 is TGTGGCAGCAGCGACGACCTTGAAGAGATCCAGTACTTC. Protein product: CGSSDDLEEIQYF.

The chain employs TRBV15 and TRBJ2-3, with 7 bases matching TRBD2. V shed 5 bases and J 4 bases; nucleotides not matched to a gene: 21. This CDR3 has 19 residues. Per the germline V gene, CDR1 is LNHNV and CDR2 is YYDKDF (reference sequence). The CDR3 sequence: CATSGFLVGGPYEADTQYF. CDR3 bases: TGTGCCACCAGCGGGTTCCTAGTGGGAGGGCCTTATGAGGCAGATACGCAGTATTTT.

Of note for this clonotype: Without the conserved terminal phenylalanine or tryptophan, this CDR3 likely stems from a read error. It is unclear where the CDR3 begins or ends on the DNA, so no DNA is shown, and the CDR3 is as TCRdb lists it. The gene calls are TRBV11-3 and TRBJ2-2. CDR1 is SGHNT and CDR2 is YENEEA in the germline V gene. Including both end residues, the CDR3 is 14 amino acids long. This chain's CDR3 is CASSFDRNTGGLLI.

This clonotype was observed a handful of times. V usage is TRBV28 and J usage is TRBJ2-7; D ambiguous. Trimming pared 1 base from V and 0 bases from J, leaving 10 bases between. This CDR3 region has 15 residues. Germline V gene sequence: CDR1 MDHEN, CDR2 SYDVKM. CDR3 residues: CASSLFRTPSYEQYF. The CDR3 nucleotides are TGTGCCAGCAGTTTATTCAGGACCCCCTCCTACGAGCAGTACTTC.

The rearrangement links TRBV5-5 to TRBJ2-3; no clear D. The CDR3 extends over 14 amino acids. Looked up from germline, CDR1 is SGHKS and CDR2 is YYEKEE (reference sequence). The V end lost 4 bases, the J end lost 4 bases, and 13 bases lay between the germline ends. The CDR3 protein is CASSTYVSPDTQYF. The CDR3 DNA reads as TGTGCCAGCAGCACATACGTATCGCCAGATACGCAGTATTTT.